Below are 21 T cell receptor beta chains sequenced from a single sample in a study of T cell clones after liver transplantation. The repertoire was sequenced with immunoSEQ multiplex PCR; TCRdb's copy has only in-frame clones and lacks some. The sample contains about 120,000 clones, approximately 90% of which appear only once. The material sequenced was CD4+ T cells from blood, taken 12 months after liver transplant. The receptors derive from a human patient who received a liver transplant. The T cells may partly be graft donor cells.

The J gene is TRBJ1-1, the V gene TRBV28; D is possibly TRBD1 (6 bases). The CDR3 length is 11 residues. Germline V gene sequence: CDR1 MDHEN, CDR2 SYDVKM. Trimming shortened V by 6 bases and J by 12 bases, and 14 bases separated the two germline ends. CDR3 protein: CASRETGFPFF. The CDR3 region has the DNA TGTGCCAGCAGGGAAACAGGGTTCCCTTTCTTT.

The chain is built from TRBV7-2 and TRBJ2-3; no definite D call. The V and J ends lost 5 bases and 4 bases respectively, with 13 bases between them. The CDR3 has 14 residues. Per the germline V gene, CDR1 is SGHTA and CDR2 is FQGNSA. The CDR3 region is CASSPEVEADTQYF. The CDR3 DNA reads as TGTGCCAGCAGCCCAGAAGTCGAAGCAGATACGCAGTATTTT.

Notes on this clone: The junction departs from the called germline gene at one end, perhaps through a read error. This specimen includes other DNA sequences encoding the same CDR3. The V gene is TRBV11-3, the J gene TRBJ2-7, with D perhaps matching TRBD2 (5 bases). CDR1 SGHNT and CDR2 YENEEA come from the germline V gene. CDR3 size: 15 residues. CDR3 bases: TGTGCTAGCAGCTTAGGTAGCGCCGACTCCTACGAGCAGTACTTC. It encodes CASSLGSADSYEQYF. Combining the CDR3 with reference TRBV11-3 and TRBJ2-7 gives the whole variable domain EAGVVQSPRYKIIEKKQPVAFWCNPISGHNTLYWYLQNLGQGPELLIRYENEEAVDDSQLPKDRFSAERLKGVDSTLKIQPAELGDSAVYLCASSLGSADSYEQYFGPGTRLTVT.

This chain connects TRBV30 to TRBJ1-5; D remains unclear. Trimming shortened V by 5 bases and J by 7 bases, and 24 bases separated the two germline ends. The germline V gene encodes CDR1 GTSNPN and CDR2 SVGIG (reference sequence). This CDR3 contains 16 residues. The CDR3 bases are TGTGCCTGGCGTGACGCGGGGTCCAACGCCGACCAGCCCCAGCATTTT. Its translation is CAWRDAGSNADQPQHF.

CDR3 loop: CASSLDRLNTEAFF. As DNA, the CDR3 is TGCGCCAGCAGCTTGGACAGGTTGAACACTGAAGCTTTCTTT. The genes are TRBV5-1 and TRBJ1-1; D may be TRBD1 (5 bases). The CDR3 is made up of 14 amino acids. Trimming left V 0 bases short and J 0 bases short, with 6 bases between. The germline gives CDR1 SGHRS, CDR2 YFSETQ.

The genes are TRBV6-1 and TRBJ2-3; possibly TRBD1 for D (6 bases). Trimming stripped 1 base from V and 3 bases from J, with 11 bases between. The CDR3 has 15 residues. Germline loops: CDR1 MNHNS, CDR2 SASEGT. The CDR3 DNA reads TGTGCCAGCAGTGAAGACAGGGTGAGGACAGATACGCAGTATTTT. Translating gives CASSEDRVRTDTQYF.

This clone showed up just once. The chain has TRBV6-1 and TRBJ2-7; 12 bases agree with TRBD2. Germline assignment: CDR1 MNHNS and CDR2 SASEGT. V shed 4 bases, J shed 3 bases, and the junction held 16 bases outside the gene matches. The CDR3 covers 19 residues. CDR3 DNA: TGTGCCAGCAGTGGTGAAGGTTCTAGCGGGAGGGTGGGAATCTACGAGCAGTACTTC. It is translated as CASSGEGSSGRVGIYEQYF.

The chain combines TRBV7-9 with TRBJ1-1; tentative D call: TRBD1 (5 bases). V lost 4 bases, J lost 2 bases, and 11 bases lay in between. The V gene's germline CDR1 is SEHNR and CDR2 FQNEAQ (reference sequence). CDR3 length: 14 residues. The CDR3 DNA reads as TGTGCCAGCAGCTCCCGTGGGGGAAACACTGAAGCTTTCTTT. Amino acid sequence: CASSSRGGNTEAFF.

The table lists this clone with a few counts. The genes are TRBV13 and TRBJ1-1; D gene ambiguous. CDR3 size: 13 residues. Germline values: CDR1 PRHDT, CDR2 FYEKMQ (reference sequence). The germline V and J ends were trimmed by 0 bases and 11 bases, with 13 bases remaining between them. CDR3 region: CASSLGRLSGAFF. The CDR3 nucleotides read TGTGCCAGCAGCTTAGGTCGCTTATCTGGGGCTTTCTTT.

The genes are TRBV7-9 and TRBJ2-7; 9 bases fit TRBD1. The CDR3 runs 15 residues. The V and J ends lost 2 bases and 2 bases, in that order; junction bases with no gene match: 4. Germline-derived CDR1 and CDR2 are SEHNR and FQNEAQ (reference sequence). The CDR3 DNA reads TGTGCCAGCAGCTTAACGGGACAGGGAACCTACGAGCAGTACTTC. Translation gives CASSLTGQGTYEQYF.

This chain links TRBV10-3 with TRBJ2-5; D is undetermined. In germline, CDR1 is ENHRY, CDR2 SYGVKD. The CDR3 is 11 amino acids. Between the trimmed V and J ends, which lost 0 bases and 7 bases, there was a span of 3 bases. CDR3 loop: CAISESSTQYF. CDR3 DNA sequence: TGTGCCATCAGTGAGTCTTCGACCCAGTACTTC.

Concerning this clone: Distinct nucleotide sequences in the sample also encode this CDR3. V is TRBV7-9 and J is TRBJ1-2, with unresolved D. CDR1 is SEHNR and CDR2 is FQNEAQ in the germline V gene (reference sequence). V dropped 0 bases and J dropped 1 base, with 3 bases sitting between them. The CDR3 contains 13 residues. The CDR3 DNA reads as TGTGCCAGCAGCTTAGCCGGTAACTATGGCTACACCTTC. Residues: CASSLAGNYGYTF. The full variable domain, with the rest looked up from reference TRBV7-9 and TRBJ1-2, is DTGVSQNPRHKITKRGQNVTFRCDPISEHNRLYWYRQTLGQGPEFLTYFQNEAQLEKSRLLSDRFSAERPKGSFSTLEIQRTEQGDSAMYLCASSLAGNYGYTFGSGTRLTVV.

CDR3 in amino acids: CAWTRGDGFGNTIYF. The CDR3 nucleotides are TGTGCCTGGACTCGGGGAGATGGGTTCGGAAACACCATATATTTT. V gene TRBV30 combines with J gene TRBJ1-3; no reliable D call. CDR3 length equals 15 residues. V gave up 4 bases and J gave up 4 bases, with 17 bases separating them. Germline V gene lookup returns CDR1 GTSNPN and CDR2 SVGIG (reference sequence).

The CDR3: CASSSGTSGTDTQYF. The CDR3 DNA reads TGTGCCAGCAGTTCCGGGACTAGCGGCACAGATACGCAGTATTTT. V and J are TRBV6-5 and TRBJ2-3; 10 bases are a match to TRBD2. Unmatched junction bases numbered 2, after V lost 4 bases and J lost 1 base. The length of the CDR3 is 15 residues. The germline gives CDR1 MNHEY, CDR2 SVGAGI.

This clone was recorded once. The chain carries TRBV7-6 and TRBJ2-5, with D maybe TRBD2 (6 bases). CDR1 is SGHVS and CDR2 is FNYEAQ in the germline V gene. This CDR3 is built from 14 residues. Trimming took off 11 bases at V and 1 base at J, with 17 bases between the two ends. The DNA for the CDR3 is TGTGCCGGGGGAGGCCCTTGGGCCCAAGAGACCCAGTACTTC. Translation gives CAGGGPWAQETQYF.

V gene TRBV19 combines with J gene TRBJ2-3; 9 bases agree with TRBD2. V gave up 1 base and J gave up 1 base; unmatched junction bases: 0. The CDR3 has 15 residues. Germline loops: CDR1 LNHDA, CDR2 SQIVND (reference sequence). CDR3 sequence: CASSIGGRGTDTQYF. CDR3 DNA sequence: TGTGCCAGTAGTATAGGCGGGAGGGGCACAGATACGCAGTATTTT.

This clone has just one count. The V gene is TRBV2, the J gene TRBJ2-3, with unresolved D. This CDR3 is built from 14 residues. V lost 6 bases and J 3 bases, leaving 13 bases between the germline ends. The germline CDR1 and CDR2 sequences are SNHLY and FYNNEI. The CDR3 is CASRSGAATDTQYF. CDR3 DNA: TGTGCCAGCAGATCCGGTGCAGCGACAGATACGCAGTATTTT.

The chain is built from TRBV7-6 and TRBJ2-7; D may be TRBD1 (6 bases). The CDR3 runs to 13 residues. From germline, CDR1 is SGHVS and CDR2 FNYEAQ. V lost 1 base to trimming and J lost 7 bases, with 11 bases between them. The CDR3 DNA sequence: TGTGCCAGCAGCTTAGGGACAGATCGGGAGCAGTACTTC. Its protein is CASSLGTDREQYF.

The CDR3 DNA reads as TGTGCCAGTAGGGGACTAGCGGGAGGGCCTAACGGGGAGCTGTTTTTT. This encodes CASRGLAGGPNGELFF. The V call is TRBV19, the J call TRBJ2-2; 16 nucleotides line up with TRBD2. Trimming at V came to 6 bases and at J to 7 bases, leaving 5 bases not matched to a gene. Germline values: CDR1 LNHDA, CDR2 SQIVND (reference sequence). This CDR3 is built from 16 residues.

This clone has more than one count but fewer than ten. J is TRBJ2-7 and V is TRBV15; no reliable D call. From germline, CDR1 is LNHNV and CDR2 YYDKDF (reference sequence). Trimming cost V 0 bases and J 5 bases, with 8 bases left between them. This CDR3 comprises 13 residues. The CDR3 DNA follows: TGTGCCACCAGCAGAGATGATAAGCACGAGCAGTACTTC. Its translation: CATSRDDKHEQYF. Full variable domain (outside the CDR3, taken from reference TRBV15 and TRBJ2-7): DAMVIQNPRYQVTQFGKPVTLSCSQTLNHNVMYWYQQKSSQAPKLLFHYYDKDFNNEADTPDNFQSRRPNTSFCFLDIRSPGLGDTAMYLCATSRDDKHEQYFGPGTRLTVT.

The chain recombines TRBV27 with TRBJ1-4; possibly TRBD1 for D (6 bases). The CDR3 runs to 15 residues. Trimming left V 5 bases short and J 5 bases short, with 15 bases between. CDR1 MNHEY and CDR2 SMNVEV come from the germline V gene (reference sequence). The CDR3, as DNA: TGTGCCAGCAGTCCCCGTTGGGGGGCAAATGAAAAACTGTTTTTT. Protein: CASSPRWGANEKLFF.